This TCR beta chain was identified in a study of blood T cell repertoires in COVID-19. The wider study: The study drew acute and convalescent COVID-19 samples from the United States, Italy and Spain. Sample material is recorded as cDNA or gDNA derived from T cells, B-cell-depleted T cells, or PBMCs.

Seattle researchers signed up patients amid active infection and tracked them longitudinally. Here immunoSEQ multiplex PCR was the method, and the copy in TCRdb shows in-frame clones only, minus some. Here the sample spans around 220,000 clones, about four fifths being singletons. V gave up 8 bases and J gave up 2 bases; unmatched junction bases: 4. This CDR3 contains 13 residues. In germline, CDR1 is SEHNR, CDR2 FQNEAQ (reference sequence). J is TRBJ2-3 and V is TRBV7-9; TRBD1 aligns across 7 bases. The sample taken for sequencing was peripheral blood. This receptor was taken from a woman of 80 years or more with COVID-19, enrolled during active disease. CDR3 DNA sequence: TGTGCCAGCGGACAGGCCGACACAGATACGCAGTATTTT. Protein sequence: CASGQADTDTQYF. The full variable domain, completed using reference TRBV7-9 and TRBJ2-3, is DTGVSQNPRHKITKRGQNVTFRCDPISEHNRLYWYRQTLGQGPEFLTYFQNEAQLEKSRLLSDRFSAERPKGSFSTLEIQRTEQGDSAMYLCASGQADTDTQYFGPGTRLTVL.